This entry concerns a single T cell receptor beta chain. What it binds is not known. Noted treatment: oral pan-JAK inhibitor, 5-10 mg twice daily. Following RNA extraction, reverse transcription yielded cDNA that acted as the sequencing template. Data came from immunoSEQ multiplex PCR; TCRdb stores just in-frame clones and leaves some out. The data show 250,000 to 300,000 clones, 55% to 70% seen once. Germline lookup yields CDR1 SNHLY and CDR2 FYNNEI. This CDR3 has 13 residues. Losses at the gene ends were 4 bases for V and 5 bases for J; bases not matched to a gene: 0. The sample originates from a study of CD8+ T cells in alopecia areata. The study, taken as a whole, reports: The study found TCR sharing across patients less clear than in mice, possibly for HLA reasons. Affected lesional scalp, above all in alopecia totalis/universalis, was more clonal than normal scalp.

The genes are TRBV2 and TRBJ2-4; 9 bases are shared with TRBD2. The TCR comes from a human donor with alopecia areata. This specimen consisted of CD4+ T cells sorted from blood, obtained at week 24, from a patient treated with tofacitinib. The CDR3 DNA reads as TGTGCCAGCAGTGGACTAGCGGAAAACATTCAGTACTTC. Protein sequence: CASSGLAENIQYF.